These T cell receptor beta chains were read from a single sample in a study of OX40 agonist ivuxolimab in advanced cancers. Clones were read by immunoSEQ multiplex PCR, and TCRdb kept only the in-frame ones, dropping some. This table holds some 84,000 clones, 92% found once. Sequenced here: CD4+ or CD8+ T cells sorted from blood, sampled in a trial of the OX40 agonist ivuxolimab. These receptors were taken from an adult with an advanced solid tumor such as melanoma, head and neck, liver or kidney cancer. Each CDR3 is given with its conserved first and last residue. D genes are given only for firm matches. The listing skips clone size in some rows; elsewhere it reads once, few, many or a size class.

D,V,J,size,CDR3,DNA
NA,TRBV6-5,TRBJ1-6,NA,CASSSAENSPLHF,TGTGCCAGCAGTTCGGCCGAAAATTCACCCCTCCACTTT
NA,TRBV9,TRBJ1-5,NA,CASSAGGGDGNQPQHF,TGTGCCAGCAGCGCTGGGGGAGGGGACGGCAATCAGCCCCAGCATTTT
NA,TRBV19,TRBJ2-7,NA,CASSIMVMADEQYF,TGTGCCAGTAGTATAATGGTAATGGCGGACGAGCAGTACTTC
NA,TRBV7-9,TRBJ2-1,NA,CASSLALRDEQFF,TGTGCCAGCAGCTTAGCTCTCAGGGATGAGCAGTTCTTC
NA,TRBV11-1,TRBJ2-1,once,CASSFSRGAPYNEQFF,TGTGCCAGCAGCTTTTCTCGGGGGGCACCCTACAATGAGCAGTTCTTC
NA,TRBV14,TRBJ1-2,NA,CASSQVPTKQGISYGYTF,TGTGCCAGCAGCCAAGTCCCTACCAAACAGGGAATCAGCTATGGCTACACCTTC
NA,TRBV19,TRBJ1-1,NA,CASSVDSLYTEAFF,TGTGCCAGTAGTGTGGACAGCTTGTACACTGAAGCTTTCTTT
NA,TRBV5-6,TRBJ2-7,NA,CASSDYTYQSF,TGTGCCAGCAGCGATTACACCTACCAGAGCTTC
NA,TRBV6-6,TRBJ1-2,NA,CASSSKVDDSVYGYTF,TGTGCCAGCAGTTCTAAGGTCGACGACAGTGTATATGGCTACACCTTC
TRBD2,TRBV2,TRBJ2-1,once,CASSPGLAGDPTSYNEQFF,TGTGCCAGCAGTCCAGGACTAGCGGGGGACCCTACCTCCTACAATGAGCAGTTCTTC
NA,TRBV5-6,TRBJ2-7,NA,CASSKGHSYEQYF,TGTGCCAGCAGCAAGGGACATTCCTACGAGCAGTACTTC
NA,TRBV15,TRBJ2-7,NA,CATSVGVSYEQYF,TGTGCCACCTCGGTAGGGGTATCCTACGAGCAGTACTTC
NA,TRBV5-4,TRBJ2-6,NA,CASSFIASGANVLTF,TGTGCCAGCAGCTTTATAGCCTCTGGGGCCAACGTCCTGACTTTC
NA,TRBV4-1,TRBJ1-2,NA,CASSQDPTGVNYGYTF,TGCGCCAGCAGCCAAGATCCCACAGGCGTTAACTATGGCTACACCTTC
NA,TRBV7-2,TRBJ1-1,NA,CASSSLIGGTEAFF,TGTGCCAGCAGCTCGCTAATAGGTGGGACTGAAGCTTTCTTT
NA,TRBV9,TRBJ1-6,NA,CASSPSGRGPYNSPLHF,TGTGCCAGCAGCCCTTCGGGGCGCGGGCCCTATAATTCACCCCTCCACTTT
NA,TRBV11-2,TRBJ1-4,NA,CASSPWDPGNEKLFF,TGTGCCAGCAGCCCCTGGGACCCGGGGAACGAAAAACTGTTTTTT
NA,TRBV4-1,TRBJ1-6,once,CASSQDQNPSPLHF,TGCGCCAGCAGCCAAGATCAGAACCCCTCGCCCCTCCACTTT
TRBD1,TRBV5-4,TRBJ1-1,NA,CASSPEPTGANTEAFF,TGTGCCAGCAGTCCTGAACCGACAGGGGCCAACACTGAAGCTTTCTTT
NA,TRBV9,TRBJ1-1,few,CASSLWSDPTEAFF,TGTGCCAGCAGCCTGTGGTCGGATCCCACTGAAGCTTTCTTT
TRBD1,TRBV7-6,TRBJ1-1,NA,CASSLGTGGVLGEAFF,TGTGCCAGCAGCCTGGGGACAGGGGGGGTACTCGGTGAAGCTTTCTTT
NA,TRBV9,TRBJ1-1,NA,CASSVDGGAEAFF,TGTGCCAGCAGCGTAGACGGGGGGGCCGAAGCTTTCTTT
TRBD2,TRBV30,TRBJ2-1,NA,CAWSGPPGLADNEQFF,TGTGCCTGGAGCGGCCCACCGGGACTAGCGGACAATGAGCAGTTCTTC
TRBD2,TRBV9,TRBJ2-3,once,CASSPRTSGGPFNTYF,TGTGCCAGCAGCCCCCGGACTAGCGGGGGGCCTTTTAACACGTATTTT
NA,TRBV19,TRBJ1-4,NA,CASSISTDQDEKLFF,TGTGCCAGTAGTATATCGACGGACCAAGATGAAAAACTGTTTTTT